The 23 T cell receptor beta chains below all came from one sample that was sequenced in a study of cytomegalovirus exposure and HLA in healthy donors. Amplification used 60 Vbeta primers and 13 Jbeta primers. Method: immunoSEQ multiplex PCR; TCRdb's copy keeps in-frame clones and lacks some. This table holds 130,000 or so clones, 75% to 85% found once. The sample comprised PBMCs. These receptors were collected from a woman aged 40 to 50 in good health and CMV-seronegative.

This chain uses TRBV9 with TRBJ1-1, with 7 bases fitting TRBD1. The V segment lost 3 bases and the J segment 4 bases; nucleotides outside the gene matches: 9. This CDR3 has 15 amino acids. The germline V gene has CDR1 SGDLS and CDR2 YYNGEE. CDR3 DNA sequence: TGTGCCAGCAGCGCAGCACTGACAGGGAGCACTGAAGCTTTCTTT. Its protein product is CASSAALTGSTEAFF.

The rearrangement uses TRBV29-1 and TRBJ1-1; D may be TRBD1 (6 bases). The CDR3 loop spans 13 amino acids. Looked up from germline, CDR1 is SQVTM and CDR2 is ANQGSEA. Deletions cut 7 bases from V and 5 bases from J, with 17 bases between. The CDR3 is CSARRGEGTEAFF. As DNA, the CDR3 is TGCAGCGCGCGAAGGGGGGAGGGGACTGAAGCTTTCTTT.

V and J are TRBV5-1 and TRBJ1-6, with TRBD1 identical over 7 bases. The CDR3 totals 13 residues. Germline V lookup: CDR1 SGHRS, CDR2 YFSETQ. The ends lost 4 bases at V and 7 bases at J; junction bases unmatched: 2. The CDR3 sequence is CASSRDRNSPLHF. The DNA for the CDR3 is TGCGCCAGCAGCCGGGACAGAAATTCACCCCTCCACTTT.

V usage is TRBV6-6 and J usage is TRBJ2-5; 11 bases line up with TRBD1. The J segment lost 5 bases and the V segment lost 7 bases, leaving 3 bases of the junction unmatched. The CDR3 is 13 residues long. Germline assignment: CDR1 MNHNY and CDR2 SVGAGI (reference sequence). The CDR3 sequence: CASNGQGAETQYF. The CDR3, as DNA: TGTGCCAGCAACGGACAGGGGGCGGAGACCCAGTACTTC.

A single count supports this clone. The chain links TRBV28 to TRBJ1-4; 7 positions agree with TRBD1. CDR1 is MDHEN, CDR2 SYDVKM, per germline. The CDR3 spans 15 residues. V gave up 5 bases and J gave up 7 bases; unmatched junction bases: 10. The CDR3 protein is CASSGTTGYREKLFF. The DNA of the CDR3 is TGTGCCAGCAGTGGAACGACAGGGTATCGTGAAAAACTGTTTTTT.

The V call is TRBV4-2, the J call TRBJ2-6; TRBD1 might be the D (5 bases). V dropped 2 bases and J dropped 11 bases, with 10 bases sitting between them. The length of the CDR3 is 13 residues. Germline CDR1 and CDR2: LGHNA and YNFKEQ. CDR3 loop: CASSQTPQDVLTF. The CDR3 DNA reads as TGTGCCAGCAGCCAAACGCCACAGGACGTCCTGACTTTC.

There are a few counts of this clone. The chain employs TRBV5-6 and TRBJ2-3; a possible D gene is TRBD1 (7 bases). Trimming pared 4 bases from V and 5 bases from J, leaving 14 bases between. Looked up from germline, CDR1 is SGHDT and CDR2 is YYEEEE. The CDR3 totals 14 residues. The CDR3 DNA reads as TGTGCCAGCAGCGCGACAGGGAGGAAAGATACGCAGTATTTT. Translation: CASSATGRKDTQYF.

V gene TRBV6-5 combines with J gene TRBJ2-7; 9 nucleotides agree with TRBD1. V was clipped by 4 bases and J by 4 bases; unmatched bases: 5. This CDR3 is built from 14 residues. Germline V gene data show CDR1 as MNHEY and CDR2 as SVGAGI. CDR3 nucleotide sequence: TGTGCCAGCAGTTCCGCGGACAGGGGTTACGAGCAGTACTTC. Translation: CASSSADRGYEQYF.

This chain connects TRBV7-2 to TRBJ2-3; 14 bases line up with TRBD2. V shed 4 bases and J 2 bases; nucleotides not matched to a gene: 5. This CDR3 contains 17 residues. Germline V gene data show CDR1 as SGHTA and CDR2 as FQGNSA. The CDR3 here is CASSSGTSGSFTDTQYF. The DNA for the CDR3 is TGTGCCAGCAGCTCTGGGACTAGCGGGAGCTTCACAGATACGCAGTATTTT.

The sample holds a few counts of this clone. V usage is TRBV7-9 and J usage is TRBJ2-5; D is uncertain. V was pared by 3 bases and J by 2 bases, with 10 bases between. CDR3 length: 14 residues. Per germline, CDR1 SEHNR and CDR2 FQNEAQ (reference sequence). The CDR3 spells CASSFPLNQETQYF. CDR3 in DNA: TGTGCCAGCAGCTTCCCCTTAAATCAAGAGACCCAGTACTTC.

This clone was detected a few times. CDR3: CASSQNYNEQFF. The CDR3, as DNA: TGTGCCAGCAGTCAAAATTACAATGAGCAGTTCTTC. This sequence joins TRBV7-9 and TRBJ2-1; no definite D call. Germline values: CDR1 SEHNR, CDR2 FQNEAQ (reference sequence). The length of the CDR3 is 12 residues. V lost 6 bases to trimming and J lost 4 bases, with 7 bases between them.

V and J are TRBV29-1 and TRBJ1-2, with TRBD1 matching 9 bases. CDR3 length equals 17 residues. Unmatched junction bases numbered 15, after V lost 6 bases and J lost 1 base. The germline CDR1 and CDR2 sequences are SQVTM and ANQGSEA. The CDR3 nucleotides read TGCAGCGTAGCCCCGTGGGACAGGGACCTACTTAACTATGGCTACACCTTC. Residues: CSVAPWDRDLLNYGYTF. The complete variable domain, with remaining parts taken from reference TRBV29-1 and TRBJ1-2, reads SAVISQKPSRDICQRGTSLTIQCQVDSQVTMMFWYRQQPGQSLTLIATANQGSEATYESGFVIDKFPISRPNLTFSTLTVSNMSPEDSSIYLCSVAPWDRDLLNYGYTFGSGTRLTVV.

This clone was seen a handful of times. The CDR3 loop reads CASSPWRDSNQPQHF. CDR3 in DNA: TGTGCCAGCAGTCCCTGGAGGGATAGCAATCAGCCCCAGCATTTT. The chain uses TRBV27 and TRBJ1-5; D call uncertain. This CDR3 spans 15 amino acids. Germline CDR1 and CDR2: MNHEY and SMNVEV (reference sequence). Deletions cut 5 bases from V and 0 bases from J, with 11 bases between.

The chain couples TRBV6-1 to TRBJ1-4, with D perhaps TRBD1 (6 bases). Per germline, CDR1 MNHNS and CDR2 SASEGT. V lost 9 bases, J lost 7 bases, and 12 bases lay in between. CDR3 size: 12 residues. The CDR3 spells CASQGLGEKLFF. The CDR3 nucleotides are TGTGCCAGTCAGGGGCTAGGTGAAAAACTGTTTTTT.

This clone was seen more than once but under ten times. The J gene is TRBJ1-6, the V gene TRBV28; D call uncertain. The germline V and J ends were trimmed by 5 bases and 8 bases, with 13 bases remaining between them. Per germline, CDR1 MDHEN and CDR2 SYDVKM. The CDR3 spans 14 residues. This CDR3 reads CASSPPGSYSPLHF. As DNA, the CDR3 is TGTGCCAGCAGTCCCCCCGGTAGTTATTCACCCCTCCACTTT. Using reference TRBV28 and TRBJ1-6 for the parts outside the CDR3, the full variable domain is DVKVTQSSRYLVKRTGEKVFLECVQDMDHENMFWYRQDPGLGLRLIYFSYDVKMKEKGDIPEGYSVSREKKERFSLILESASTNQTSMYLCASSPPGSYSPLHFGNGTRLTVT.

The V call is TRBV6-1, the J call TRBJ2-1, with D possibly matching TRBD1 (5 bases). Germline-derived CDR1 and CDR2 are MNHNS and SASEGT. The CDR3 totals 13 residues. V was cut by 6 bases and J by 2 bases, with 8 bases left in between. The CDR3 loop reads CASRQGPYNEQFF. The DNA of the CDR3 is TGTGCCAGCAGGCAGGGTCCCTACAATGAGCAGTTCTTC.

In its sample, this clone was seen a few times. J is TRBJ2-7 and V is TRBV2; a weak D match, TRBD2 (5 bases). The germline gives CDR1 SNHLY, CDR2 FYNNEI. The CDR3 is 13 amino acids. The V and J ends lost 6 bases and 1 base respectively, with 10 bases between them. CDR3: CASSDGRSYEQYF. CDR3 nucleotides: TGTGCCAGCAGCGATGGGAGATCCTACGAGCAGTACTTC.

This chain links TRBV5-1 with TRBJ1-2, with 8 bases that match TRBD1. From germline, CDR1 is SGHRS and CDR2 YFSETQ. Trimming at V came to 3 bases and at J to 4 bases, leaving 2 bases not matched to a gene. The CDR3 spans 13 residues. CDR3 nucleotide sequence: TGCGCCAGCAGCTCGCAGGGGGCCTATGGCTACACCTTC. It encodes CASSSQGAYGYTF.

CDR3 protein: CASSLFGRGNTEAFF. CDR3 DNA sequence: TGTGCCAGCAGTTTATTTGGCAGGGGGAACACTGAAGCTTTCTTT. The rearrangement uses TRBV27 and TRBJ1-1; D may be TRBD1 (6 bases). Trimming pared 1 base from V and 1 base from J, leaving 10 bases between. The CDR3 covers 15 residues. Per the germline V gene, CDR1 is MNHEY and CDR2 is SMNVEV (reference sequence).

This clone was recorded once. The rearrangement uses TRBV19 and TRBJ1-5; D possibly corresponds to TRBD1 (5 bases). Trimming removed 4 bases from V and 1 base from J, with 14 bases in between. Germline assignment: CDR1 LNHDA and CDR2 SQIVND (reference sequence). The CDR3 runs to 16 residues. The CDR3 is CASSTQQGVSNQPQHF. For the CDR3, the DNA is TGTGCCAGTAGTACTCAGCAGGGTGTGAGCAATCAGCCCCAGCATTTT.

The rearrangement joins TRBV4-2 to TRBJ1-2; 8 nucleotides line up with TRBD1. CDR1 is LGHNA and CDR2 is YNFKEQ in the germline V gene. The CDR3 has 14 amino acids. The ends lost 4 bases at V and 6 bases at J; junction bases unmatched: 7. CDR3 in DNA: TGTGCCAGCAGCCGGGATTGGGGACAGGATGGCTACACCTTC. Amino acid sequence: CASSRDWGQDGYTF.

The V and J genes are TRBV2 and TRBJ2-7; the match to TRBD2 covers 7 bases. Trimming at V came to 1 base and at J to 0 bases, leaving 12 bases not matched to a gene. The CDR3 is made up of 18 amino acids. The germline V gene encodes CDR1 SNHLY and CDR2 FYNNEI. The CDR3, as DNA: TGTGCCAGCAGTGAAGAGGCTAGCGGATATACCAGCTCCTACGAGCAGTACTTC. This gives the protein CASSEEASGYTSSYEQYF. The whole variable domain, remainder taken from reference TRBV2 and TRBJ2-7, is EPEVTQTPSHQVTQMGQEVILRCVPISNHLYFYWYRQILGQKVEFLVSFYNNEISEKSEIFDDQFSVERPDGSNFTLKIRSTKLEDSAMYFCASSEEASGYTSSYEQYFGPGTRLTVT.

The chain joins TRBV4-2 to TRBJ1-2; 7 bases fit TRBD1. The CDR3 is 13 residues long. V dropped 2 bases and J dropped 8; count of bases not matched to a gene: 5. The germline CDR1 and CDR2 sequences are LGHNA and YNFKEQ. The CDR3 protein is CASSQNRGGGYTF. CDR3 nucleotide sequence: TGTGCCAGCAGCCAAAACAGGGGTGGCGGCTACACCTTC.